Reported below is one T cell receptor beta chain. The junction differs from germline at one of its ends, possibly a read error. Through a sample-barcoded 5' primer and a J-beta primer mix, a second PCR was run for roughly 6 to 12 cycles. Via MiXCR, TCRdb re-called the 5' RACE reads, giving one row per CDR3 protein. The top ten hold under 5% of the sample, which has roughly 1.5 million distinct CDR3 sequences, roughly two fifths seen once. This entry is derived from a study of blood T cells in healthy people across ages. Across the whole study: About one barcoded beta molecule per two T cells was captured by template switching.

The CDR3 extends over 13 amino acids. Germline V lookup: CDR1 MGHRA, CDR2 YSYEKL. The sequencing sample was made of blood. The sequence was collected from a woman under 30 in good health. J is TRBJ2-1 and V is TRBV4-1, with D hard to call. The CDR3 protein is CASGQVWDNEQFF. The CDR3 nucleotides read TGCGCCAGCGGCCAAGTCTGGGACAATGAGCAGTTCTTC.